A selection of T cell receptor beta chains follows, all from one sample in a study of blood T cell repertoires in COVID-19. The repertoire was sequenced with immunoSEQ multiplex PCR; TCRdb's copy has only in-frame clones and lacks some. The sample lists 220,000 or so clones, 90% seen once, with over 0.85% in the top ten. The sample comprised PBMCs or T cells enriched from blood (not recorded which). The receptors originated from a man aged 50-59 years who had been exposed to COVID-19. CDR3s include the opening cysteine and the closing phenylalanine or tryptophan. A D gene is named only where the DNA matches it firmly.

TRBJ2-1,15,TRBD2,TRBV7-2,TGTGCCAGCAGCACCACGGGACTAGCAACCAATGAGCAGTTCTTC,CASSTTGLATNEQFF
TRBJ1-2,17,TRBD1,TRBV9,TGTGCCAGCAGCACACCCCTGGAGGACAGGTCGGTTTATGGCTACACCTTC,CASSTPLEDRSVYGYTF
TRBJ1-1,14,TRBD1,TRBV5-1,TGCGCCAGCAGCTTGTGGACAGGGGACACTGAAGCTTTCTTT,CASSLWTGDTEAFF
TRBJ1-3,16,.,TRBV2,TGTGCCAGCAGAGGTGGGGGGGCCTCCTCTGGAAACACCATATATTTT,CASRGGGASSGNTIYF
TRBJ2-5,13,.,TRBV18,TGTGCCAGCTCACCTCGAGCCCTCGAGACCCAGTACTTC,CASSPRALETQYF
TRBJ1-1,15,TRBD1,TRBV2,TGTGCCAGCACCTCAGAGGCAGGGGGGAACACTGAAGCTTTCTTT,CASTSEAGGNTEAFF
TRBJ2-1,14,.,TRBV27,TGTGCCAGCATGGAGGGCCTAGACTTCAATGAGCAGTTCTTC,CASMEGLDFNEQFF
TRBJ1-6,17,TRBD1,TRBV4-1,TGCGCCAGCAGCCCACCTAGGACAGGGGGCTCAAATTCACCCCTCCACTTT,CASSPPRTGGSNSPLHF
TRBJ2-3,15,.,TRBV5-4,TGTGCCAGCAGCACCCCTAGCGCACCCACAGATACGCAGTATTTT,CASSTPSAPTDTQYF
TRBJ2-7,16,TRBD2,TRBV7-3,TGTGCCAGCAGCCTTAGACTAGCGGGGGGATCCTACGAGCAGTACTTC,CASSLRLAGGSYEQYF
TRBJ1-2,17,.,TRBV27,TGTGCCAGCAGTTTTTGGGGCCAGGAGGGAACCACCTATGGCTACACCTTC,CASSFWGQEGTTYGYTF
TRBJ2-3,13,TRBD2,TRBV12-5,TGTGCTAGTGGCCCTACCGGGGGGGATACGCAGTATTTT,CASGPTGGDTQYF
TRBJ1-1,15,.,TRBV7-2,TGTGCCAGCAGCCCGGCAATGGCGGTGAACACTGAAGCTTTCTTT,CASSPAMAVNTEAFF